The sequence of this TCR beta chain was determined in a study of sequential checkpoint blockade in melanoma (dated by TCRdb to between 2019 and 2020). With regard to the full study: Patients were assigned by 1:1 randomization to either first-line nivolumab followed by ipilimumab (arm A) or ipilimumab followed by nivolumab (arm B). Both trial sequences were followed by maintenance nivolumab. DNA from roughly 92 pretreatment melanoma tumor samples was subjected to TCRbeta immunosequencing. For fewer than 25 patients, matched tumor biopsies were taken both before treatment and at week 13, after single-agent nivolumab (arm A) or ipilimumab (arm B). Roughly three quarters of the matched tumor biopsy pairs taken before and after treatment were from the same lesion.

Study-wide findings and limitations: Patients whose tumor T-cell fraction and clonality increased by week 13 were about 30 times more likely to achieve clinical benefit. PD-L1 staining and CD8+ T-cell counts correlated with tumor T-cell fraction and clonality, whereas mutational load did not. Small sample sizes and reduced statistical power limited the analyses of tumor T-cell fraction within each arm. In the nivolumab-first arm (arm A), pretreatment tumor TIL clonality was associated with response (P = .04). The response-prediction model combining TCR metrics and mutation burden needs validation in larger, independent patient cohorts.

The immunoSEQ Assay was used to immunosequence TCRbeta CDR3 regions from genomic DNA. Prior to high-throughput sequencing, genomic DNA was amplified by bias-controlled multiplex PCR. The study's processing was this. To quantify the absolute abundance of each unique TCRbeta CDR3 region, the sequences were collapsed and filtered. Clonality was defined as 1 minus Pielou's evenness and was calculated using productive rearrangements only. Tumor T-cell fraction was calculated by normalizing TCRbeta template counts to usable DNA, which was estimated from several housekeeping genes. A previously published method was used to identify clones whose frequencies were significantly greater in on-treatment samples than in baseline samples. This is the immuneACCESS table as TCRdb keeps it, with only in-frame sequences that have V and J called. A part of the clones is gone; compared with another copy, unresolved V genes explain less than half, and the rest is unexplained. The V and J calls and clone size come from that table; D and trimming were worked out from the DNA. This sample holds about 13,000 clones; roughly 27% were observed only once. The ten largest clones take up 16% of the sample.

This clone was counted between two and nine times. No cognate antigen has been identified for it. No base qualities exist here, and no much larger clone lies one base off it. From the cysteine through the phenylalanine, the CDR3 covers 15 amino acids. The retained sequence is limited to the CDR3, 45 bases, with the frame set at the first base. Relative to germline, V is missing 6 bases and J is missing 6 bases, with 13 bases of the junction outside any gene match. The sample's treatment or condition label, decoded: randomized to nivolumab then ipilimumab (arm A) or the reverse (arm B). None of the trial patients had been given prior DNA-damaging chemotherapy. Samples were obtained from patients with melanoma enrolled in CheckMate 064, a randomized, open-label phase II trial of sequential checkpoint blockade. Genomic DNA from formalin-fixed paraffin-embedded (FFPE) tissue samples served as the input for tumor TCR sequencing.

The receptor was derived from a human donor with melanoma. The sequencing here drew on tumor tissue (inferred from file names), taken from a patient given nivolumab and ipilimumab in sequence. The rearranged chain carries TRBV23-1 and TRBJ2-7, with TRBD2 matching 8 junction bases. Being an ORF, TRBV23-1 has a function that is uncertain. The CDR3 sequence is CASSQPGTRGSEQYF. The nucleotide sequence is TGCGCCAGCAGCCAACCCGGGACTAGAGGTAGCGAGCAGTACTTC.